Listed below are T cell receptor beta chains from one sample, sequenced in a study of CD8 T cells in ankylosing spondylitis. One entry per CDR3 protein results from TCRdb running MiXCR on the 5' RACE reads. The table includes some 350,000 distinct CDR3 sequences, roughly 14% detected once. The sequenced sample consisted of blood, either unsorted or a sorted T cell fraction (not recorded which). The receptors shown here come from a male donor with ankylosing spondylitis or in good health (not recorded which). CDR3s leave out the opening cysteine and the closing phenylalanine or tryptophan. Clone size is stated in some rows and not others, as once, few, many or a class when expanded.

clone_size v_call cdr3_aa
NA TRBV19 ASRSGGAGNQPQH
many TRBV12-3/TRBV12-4 ASSSQGPDTEAF
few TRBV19 ATLRGPNTGELF
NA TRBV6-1 ASTSPTGPYNSPLH
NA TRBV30 AWSVSSPSGANVLT
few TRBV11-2 ASSTTSGPTGELF
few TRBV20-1 SARDSSGGGGYT
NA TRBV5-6 ASSLQTRSNEQF
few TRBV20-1 SARAGVGTGELF
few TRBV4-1 ASSQTGRGDSPLH
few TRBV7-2 ASSLVQANYGYT
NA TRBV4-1 ASSQVASSTDTQY
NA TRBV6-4 ASSEVLAGGNNEQF
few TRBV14 ASSHRTGFSSYEQY
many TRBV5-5 ASSQVGQGAYEQY
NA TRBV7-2 ASSSAAADYGYT
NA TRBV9 ASSGRGTGGDTGELF
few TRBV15 ATSRARLANEELF
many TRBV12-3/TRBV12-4 ASSLGGNSPLH
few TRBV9 ASSVGGLIGNIQY
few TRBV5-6 ASRPGSGRADTQY
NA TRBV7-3 ASSLTLTAGAAYNEQF
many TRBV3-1 ASSQRGGNQPQH
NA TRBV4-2 ASSQDGGGQAYNEQF
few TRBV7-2 ASSRHTRSYNEQF
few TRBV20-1 SVGIRDIQY
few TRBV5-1 ASSFRTSGRSNEQF
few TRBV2 ASSKDRGRETQY
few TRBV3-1 ASSQDVVAGAKNIQY
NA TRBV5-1 ASSLDTRSYNEQF
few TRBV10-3 AISESGQGSSRSGNTIY
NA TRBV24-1 ATREYTGQDSSSTDTQY
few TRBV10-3 AISGRDQNYAEAF
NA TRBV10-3 AISALTGQTTEAF
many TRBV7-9 ASSLVGLSNGYT
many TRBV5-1 ASSLEPGVDTEAF
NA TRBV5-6 AMSTGSYQETQY
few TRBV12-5 ASGLGRNTSGANVLT
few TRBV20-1 SARDYITGELF
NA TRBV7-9 ASSSRGETADTEAF
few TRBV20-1 SAWEVTGAMNTEAF
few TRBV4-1 ASSQDGKGSGGYT
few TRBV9 ASSPSLTPYGYT
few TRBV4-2 ASSQEDGGEQF
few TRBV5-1 ASSLAPPGPNTEAF
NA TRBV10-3 AISESGGTQPQH
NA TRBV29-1 LYGLGEQF
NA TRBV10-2 ASRGMTSNQPQH
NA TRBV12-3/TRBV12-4 ASSLRGTNTYEQY
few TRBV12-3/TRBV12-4 ASRPGLAGGGGNEQF
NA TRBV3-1 ASEGEANYGYT
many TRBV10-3 AISGHAGSGELF
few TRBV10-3 AISESLGTGSQDTQY
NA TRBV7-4 ASSPPRAGRYEQY
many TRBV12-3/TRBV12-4 ASSLRLLGGTEAF
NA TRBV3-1 ASSQGRADGNTIY
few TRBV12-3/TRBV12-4 ASSPLSGRVQY
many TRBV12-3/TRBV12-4 ASSDSLWLF
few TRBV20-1 SALYSTNEKLF
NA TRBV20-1 SASSAPAPYNEQF